The entry that follows covers one T cell receptor beta chain sequence. Antigen specificity is unknown. The data were obtained in a study of CD8 T cells in Susac syndrome. Notes on the study in general: The study recognized that its TCR sequencing and HLA analysis covered a relatively small number of individuals.

Reverse transcription of about 0.5 to 1 ug RNA used random hexamers. Amplification of TCR beta CDR3 was carried out by immunoSEQ multiplex PCR, which covered 54 Vbeta and 13 Jbeta segments. TCRdb independently ran MiXCR on the immunoSEQ multiplex PCR reads; one entry per CDR3 protein. The sample has 160,000 or so distinct CDR3 sequences; 85% to 95% are singletons. Recently defined diagnostic criteria for definite or probable disease were fulfilled by Susac syndrome patients. Germline V gives CDR1 DFQATT, CDR2 SNEGSKA (reference sequence). Trimming left V 3 bases short and J 8 bases short, with 14 bases between. The CDR3 totals 14 residues.

The chain employs TRBV20-1 and TRBJ1-6; D is possibly TRBD1 (5 bases). This TCR was recovered from a human donor with Susac syndrome. Material: CD4+ T cells from PBMCs. CDR3 sequence (DNA): TGCAGTGCTAGGCCGTTAGGGGACGATTCACCCCTCCACTTT. Translated, it gives CSARPLGDDSPLHF.